This TCR beta chain derives from a study of CD8+ T cells in alopecia areata. To note about this clone: Antigen unknown.

Overall study results and limits: Normal scalp had lower clonality than lesional scalp, with alopecia totalis/universalis lesions showing this most strongly. Normal skin contains resident alphabeta T cells, and these are also sequenced in scalp samples.

cDNA reverse transcribed from extracted RNA served as the sequencing template. Repertoires were generated with immunoSEQ multiplex PCR, while TCRdb's copy carries only in-frame clones and drops some. The sample has about 37,000 clones; less than 55% are singletons. Between the trimmed V and J ends, which lost 5 bases and 0 bases, there was a span of 17 bases. The CDR3 spans 17 residues. CDR1 and CDR2 from the germline V gene are MDHEN and SYDVKM. About five patients had their CD4+ cells sorted into CD25+CD127- cells. Alopecia areata patients had lesional scalp punch biopsies and peripheral blood taken from them.

This chain links TRBV28 with TRBJ2-4; no definite D call. The sequence was collected from a human donor with alopecia areata. The source material was CD4+ Tregs sorted from blood. The CDR3, as DNA: TGTGCCAGCAGTCCCCCAGGCCATGGGGTAGCCAAAAACATTCAGTACTTC. It codes for CASSPPGHGVAKNIQYF.